This paragraph reports one TCR beta chain. RNA was extracted and reverse transcribed into cDNA as the sequencing template. Clones were read by immunoSEQ multiplex PCR, and TCRdb kept only the in-frame ones, dropping some. The profile shows approximately 90,000 clones, around 70% of them singletons. This entry belongs to a study of CD8+ T cells in alopecia areata. Noted treatment: oral pan-JAK inhibitor, 5-10 mg twice daily. CDR3 length: 14 amino acids. The V and J ends lost 0 bases and 6 bases respectively, with 12 bases between them. Per the germline V gene, CDR1 is SGHRS and CDR2 is YFSETQ. This TCR was recovered from a human donor with alopecia areata. The source was CD8+ T cells sorted from blood, collected at approximately week 42, from a patient treated with tofacitinib. The chain uses TRBV5-1 and TRBJ1-1; a possible D gene is TRBD1 (5 bases). In DNA, the CDR3 is TGCGCCAGCAGCTTGGGTGGGGGTTTGCCTGAAGCTTTCTTT. This codes for CASSLGGGLPEAFF. Together with reference TRBV5-1 and TRBJ1-1, the CDR3 gives the full variable domain: KAGVTQTPRYLIKTRGQQVTLSCSPISGHRSVSWYQQTPGQGLQFLFEYFSETQRNKGNFPGRFSGRQFSNSRSEMNVSTLELGDSALYLCASSLGGGLPEAFFGQGTRLTVV.